The 9 T cell receptor beta chains presented below share a single source sample, sequenced in a study of shared clonotypes between healthy human individuals. Naive CD8 populations comprised CD45RO-negative cells positively selected for CCR7, excluding terminally differentiated effector memory CD45RA+ cells. Produced via immunoSEQ multiplex PCR; TCRdb's table is partial and in-frame only. Among about 2.2 million clones listed, over 85% were seen once. Sequencing input: naive CD8+ T cells from PBMCs. The receptors were sampled from a man aged 18 to 29 in good health. Some clones in this sample may be carry-over from other donors' samples.

Concerning this clone itself: This sample also contains other DNA sequences that code for the same CDR3. The rearrangement uses TRBV27 and TRBJ2-7, with 11 bases matching TRBD2. The CDR3 is 15 residues long. The junction had 1 base not matched to a gene; V was cut back by 0 bases and J by 3 bases. Germline CDR1 is MNHEY and CDR2 is SMNVEV (reference sequence). CDR3 sequence (DNA): TGTGCCAGCAGTTTATCCGGGACTAGCGGCTACGAGCAGTACTTC. This sequence encodes CASSLSGTSGYEQYF.

This chain joins TRBV5-1 and TRBJ2-1, with 9 positions matching TRBD2. With 1 base clipped from V and 7 bases from J, the junction kept 12 bases outside the gene matches. The CDR3 extends over 17 amino acids. Germline V CDR1 and CDR2: SGHRS, YFSETQ. CDR3 sequence reads: CASSLLPAGGPKNEQFF. The CDR3 DNA sequence: TGCGCCAGCAGCTTGCTTCCCGCGGGAGGGCCAAAAAATGAGCAGTTCTTC. Filled out from reference TRBV5-1 and TRBJ2-1, the complete variable domain reads KAGVTQTPRYLIKTRGQQVTLSCSPISGHRSVSWYQQTPGQGLQFLFEYFSETQRNKGNFPGRFSGRQFSNSRSEMNVSTLELGDSALYLCASSLLPAGGPKNEQFFGPGTRLTVL.

This chain connects TRBV7-2 to TRBJ1-4; D is unresolved. Deletions cut 5 bases from V and 2 bases from J, with 18 bases between. CDR3 length: 17 amino acids. CDR1 is SGHTA and CDR2 is FQGNSA in the germline V gene. The DNA for the CDR3 is TGTGCCAGCAGCCTAGGTAGTTGGAGAACGACTAATGAAAAACTGTTTTTT. Amino acids: CASSLGSWRTTNEKLFF.

This chain joins TRBV28 and TRBJ1-1; 7 positions agree with TRBD1. This CDR3 is 15 amino acids long. The germline V gene has CDR1 MDHEN and CDR2 SYDVKM. The J segment lost 1 base and the V segment lost 2 bases, leaving 4 bases of the junction unmatched. The chain's CDR3 is CASSLGPGGNTEAFF. The DNA for the CDR3 is TGTGCCAGCAGTTTAGGTCCAGGGGGGAACACTGAAGCTTTCTTT.

This chain links TRBV27 with TRBJ1-5; possible D gene TRBD1, 5 bases. This CDR3 is 16 amino acids long. Trimming shortened V by 5 bases and J by 1 base, and 15 bases separated the two germline ends. Germline V gene data show CDR1 as MNHEY and CDR2 as SMNVEV (reference sequence). The CDR3 sequence is CASSPHAGASNQPQHF. CDR3 DNA sequence: TGTGCCAGCAGTCCACACGCCGGGGCGAGCAATCAGCCCCAGCATTTT.

The CDR3 loop is CASGLTPTSGRAVMAETQYF. DNA for the CDR3: TGTGCTAGTGGTTTGACCCCAACTAGCGGGAGGGCCGTAATGGCAGAGACCCAGTACTTC. This chain connects TRBV12-5 to TRBJ2-5, with 13 bases identical to TRBD2. The ends lost 2 bases at V and 4 bases at J; junction bases unmatched: 16. Germline CDR1 and CDR2: LGHNT and FRNRAP. There are 20 residues in the CDR3.

The chain couples TRBV5-6 to TRBJ2-3; no definite D call. This CDR3 is 13 amino acids long. Trimming stripped 1 base from V and 5 bases from J, with 8 bases between. Germline CDR1 and CDR2: SGHDT and YYEEEE. CDR3 sequence: CASSLYDEDTQYF. The CDR3, as DNA: TGTGCCAGCAGCTTGTATGACGAAGATACGCAGTATTTT.

The chain joins TRBV29-1 to TRBJ2-7; 7 nucleotides agree with TRBD2. Germline V gene data show CDR1 as SQVTM and CDR2 as ANQGSEA. Trimming cost V 6 bases and J 0 bases; bases outside gene matches: 23. The CDR3 has 19 residues. The CDR3 reads CSVLGSEASEERDSYEQYF. The CDR3 DNA is TGCAGCGTCTTGGGGTCCGAGGCGTCCGAGGAGCGGGACTCCTACGAGCAGTACTTC.

This chain joins TRBV27 and TRBJ2-4; TRBD1 agrees at 8 bases. V lost 6 bases and J lost 2; bases outside the gene matches: 9. Germline CDR1 MNHEY, CDR2 SMNVEV (reference sequence). The CDR3 sequence is 16 residues long. The CDR3 nucleotides read TGTGCCAGCAGCCGAACAGGGGGTACCCCCAAAAACATTCAGTACTTC. As protein: CASSRTGGTPKNIQYF.